This is a list of T cell receptor beta chains from one sample in a study of Graves' ophthalmopathy and Graves' hyperthyroidism. MiXCR, run by TCRdb on the multiplex PCR reads, gives a single entry per CDR3 protein. The data contain about 600,000 distinct CDR3 sequences, about two fifths of them singletons. Sequences were obtained from peripheral blood or thyroid tissue (not recorded which). The receptors here all came from an adult man with Graves' hyperthyroidism. CDR3s include the opening cysteine and the closing phenylalanine or tryptophan. Each record gives: clone size, V gene, J gene, D gene, CDR3 DNA, CDR3 protein. The D gene is left open where the match is weak. For some rows the clone size is stated as once, few or many, or as a class when expanded; others skip it.

many	TRBV29-1	TRBJ2-5	.	TGCAGCGTTGCGGGCCAGACCCAAGAGACCCAGTACTTC	CSVAGQTQETQYF
few	TRBV6-6	TRBJ1-2	.	TGTGCCAGCAGCCCGACAGGCTACACCTTC	CASSPTGYTF
.	TRBV7-9	TRBJ2-7	TRBD2	TGTGCCAGCAGCTCGGGACTAGCGGGAGATTACGAGCAGTGCTTC	CASSSGLAGDYEQCF
few	TRBV29-1	TRBJ1-5	.	TGCAGCGTTGATGAAGGAGGCAATCAGCCCCAGCATTTT	CSVDEGGNQPQHF
.	TRBV7-8	TRBJ2-3	TRBD1	TGTGCCAGCAGCTTTCAGGGGGTGTGGACAGATACGCAGTATTTT	CASSFQGVWTDTQYF
many	TRBV19	TRBJ1-1	.	TGTGCCAGTAGTATAGAAGGAACACGGAACACTGAAGCTTTCTTT	CASSIEGTRNTEAFF
.	TRBV29-1	TRBJ1-1	.	TGCAGCTTACTCGGGGATCGAAACACTGAAGCTTTCTTT	CSLLGDRNTEAFF
many	TRBV5-1	TRBJ2-7	.	TGCGCCAGCAGCTTGGTATCGGGACAAGGCTTCTACGAGCAGTACTTC	CASSLVSGQGFYEQYF
once	TRBV28	TRBJ2-3	.	TGTGCCAGCAGTCTACCCTGGCCTAGCACAGATACGCAGTATTTT	CASSLPWPSTDTQYF
.	TRBV7-9	TRBJ1-5	.	TGTGCCAGCAGCTTGGAAGGGGGGCTTAGCAATCAGCCCCAGCATTTT	CASSLEGGLSNQPQHF
many	TRBV11-3	TRBJ2-5	TRBD2	TGTGCCAGCAGCCTCGGACTAGCGGGAGGGAAGCAAGAGACCCAGTACTTC	CASSLGLAGGKQETQYF
once	TRBV2	TRBJ2-7	TRBD1	TGTGCCAGCAGTCCCGGACAGGGGTCTGAGCAGTACTTC	CASSPGQGSEQYF
many	TRBV9	TRBJ1-6	TRBD1	TGTGCCAGCAGGGCCCCTGGACAGGATAATTCACCCCTCCACTTT	CASRAPGQDNSPLHF
.	TRBV24-1	TRBJ2-5	.	TGTGCCACCAGTGAATCAAAAGGGTTAGGCGATCTTGAGACCCAGTACTTC	CATSESKGLGDLETQYF
many	TRBV20-1	TRBJ2-5	TRBD1	TGCAGTGCCACCCTGAACAGGGGGCGCTTTGAGACCCAGTACTTC	CSATLNRGRFETQYF
many	TRBV28	TRBJ2-7	.	TGTGCCAGCAGTGAAGGCGTCACCTACGAGCAGTACTTC	CASSEGVTYEQYF
.	TRBV9	TRBJ2-7	TRBD1	TGTGCCAGCAGCGTAAAGGCCGGGACAGGGGACTACGAGCAGTACTTC	CASSVKAGTGDYEQYF
.	TRBV29-1	TRBJ2-1	TRBD1	TGCAGCGTTGTTGGACAGGGGGTTGACGAGCAGTTCTTC	CSVVGQGVDEQFF
many	TRBV20-1	TRBJ1-1	TRBD1	TGCAGTGCTATTCAGGGGGGGAGCACTGAAGCTTTCTTT	CSAIQGGSTEAFF
many	TRBV20-1	TRBJ2-2	TRBD1	TGCAGTGCTAGGTCGTCAGGGGGCAATGTCGGGGAGCTGTTTTTT	CSARSSGGNVGELFF
many	TRBV5-8	TRBJ1-2	.	TGTGCCAGCAGCTTGTTGGGGGGCGCGGGCTACACCTTC	CASSLLGGAGYTF
.	TRBV9	TRBJ1-3	.	TGTGCCAGCAGCGCAGGGGCCGGTTCTGGAAACACCATATGTTTT	CASSAGAGSGNTICF
many	TRBV2	TRBJ1-2	.	TGTGCCAGCACTCTACTCACAGGTTTACCCCCCTTTGGCTACACCTTC	CASTLLTGLPPFGYTF
.	TRBV29-1	TRBJ2-2	.	TGCAGCGCATCAGCAGGGGACGGGGAGCTGTTTTTT	CSASAGDGELFF
.	TRBV4-2	TRBJ2-1	TRBD2	TGTGCCAGCAGCACTAGCGGGAGCAATGAGCAGTTCTTC	CASSTSGSNEQFF
few	TRBV14	TRBJ1-1	.	TGTGCCAGCCGTTTAAGCTCCGGAGTGGGCACTGAAGCTTTCTTT	CASRLSSGVGTEAFF
few	TRBV28	TRBJ1-1	TRBD1	TGTGCCAGCAGTTTGGGGACAGGGGACGCTGAAGCTTTCTTT	CASSLGTGDAEAFF
many	TRBV19	TRBJ1-4	TRBD1	TGTGCCAGTAGTATGCGAACAGGGGTTGAAAAACTGTTTTTT	CASSMRTGVEKLFF
.	TRBV9	TRBJ1-2	TRBD1	TGTGCCAGCAGCCCAACCGGGACAGGCTATGGCTACACCTTC	CASSPTGTGYGYTF
.	TRBV28	TRBJ1-5	.	TGTGCCACCCGGACAGATAGCAATCAGCCCCAGCATTTT	CATRTDSNQPQHF
many	TRBV9	TRBJ1-2	.	TGTGCCAGCAGCGTAGGGGGAGGTCGAGCTAACTATGGCTACACCTTC	CASSVGGGRANYGYTF
many	TRBV29-1	TRBJ2-2	.	TGCAGCGTTTTGGGTGGGGCGAACACCGGGGAGCTGTTTTTT	CSVLGGANTGELFF
few	TRBV4-1	TRBJ2-2	TRBD2	TGCGCCAGCAGCCAAGATTTCCTAGCGGGAGTCCGCGGGGAGCTGTTTTTT	CASSQDFLAGVRGELFF
many	TRBV12-3/TRBV12-4	TRBJ1-1	.	TGTGCCAGCAGCCCGCCGAGGAACACTGAAGCTTTCTTT	CASSPPRNTEAFF
few	TRBV5-1	TRBJ1-1	.	TGCGCCAGCAGCTTGGGTTGGGGCGCGGTAGACACTGAAGCTTTCTTT	CASSLGWGAVDTEAFF
few	TRBV19	TRBJ2-3	.	TGTGCCAGTACCGGACCGCGAACCGGAGTTCTCACAGATACGCAGTATTTT	CASTGPRTGVLTDTQYF
few	TRBV4-1	TRBJ2-2	.	TGCGCCAGCAGCCAAGAATACACCGGGGAGCTGTTTTTT	CASSQEYTGELFF
many	TRBV25-1	TRBJ2-6	TRBD1	TGTGCCAGCAGTACATGGGACAGTAACTCTGGGGCCAACGTCCTGACTTTC	CASSTWDSNSGANVLTF
few	TRBV29-1	TRBJ2-3	.	TGCAGCGTTGCCTGGACAGATACGCAGTATTTT	CSVAWTDTQYF
once	TRBV19	TRBJ2-7	TRBD1	TGCGCCAGTAGTATCGGACAGGGGGCGGTCAATGAGCAGTACTTC	CASSIGQGAVNEQYF
many	TRBV20-1	TRBJ2-7	.	TGCAGTGCGGTCGGGCCGGACGCACGCCTGAGCTCCTACGAGCAGTACTTC	CSAVGPDARLSSYEQYF
many	TRBV19	TRBJ1-1	.	TGTGCCAGTAGTATAAGCCCGATTCGTCGTCCATGGACTGAAGCTTTCTTT	CASSISPIRRPWTEAFF
.	TRBV7-2	TRBJ2-7	TRBD2	TGTGCCAGCAGCTTCCATTATGGGGACCCTAGCGGGAACGAGCAGTACTTC	CASSFHYGDPSGNEQYF
.	TRBV7-9	TRBJ2-7	TRBD2	TGTGCCAGCAGCGTAGCGGGAGGGAGCGATGAGCAGTACTTC	CASSVAGGSDEQYF
.	TRBV24-1	TRBJ2-3	.	TGTGCCACCAGTGATCCACTCCTGACGGAAACTAGCACAGATACGCAGTATTTT	CATSDPLLTETSTDTQYF
.	TRBV7-2	TRBJ2-3	TRBD2	TGTGCCAGCAGCTTGTTAGCGGGGGCTAGCACAGATACACAGTATTTT	CASSLLAGASTDTQYF
.	TRBV9	TRBJ2-2	TRBD2	TGTGCCAGCAGCCGAGGACTAGCGGGGATGAACACCGGGGAGCTGTTTTTT	CASSRGLAGMNTGELFF
.	TRBV19	TRBJ1-5	.	TGTGCCAGTAATCTGTTTGGGGACCAGCCCCAGCATTTT	CASNLFGDQPQHF
many	TRBV20-1	TRBJ2-5	TRBD2	TGCAGTGCCGCACGACTAGCGGGGGGGATTGTGGAGACCCAGTACTTC	CSAARLAGGIVETQYF
.	TRBV18	TRBJ1-6	.	TGTGCCAGCTCACCAAAGCACTATAATTCACCCCTCCACTTT	CASSPKHYNSPLHF
.	TRBV9	TRBJ2-7	.	TGTGCCAGCAGCGTTGAGGGCACCTCCTACGAGCAGTACTTC	CASSVEGTSYEQYF
many	TRBV5-4	TRBJ1-4	.	TGTGCCAGCAGCTACCAAAACACGAATGAAAAACTGTTTTTT	CASSYQNTNEKLFF
.	TRBV20-1	TRBJ2-7	TRBD2	TGCAGTACCAGTCCTCTAGCGGGGTACGAGCAGTACTTC	CSTSPLAGYEQYF
few	TRBV4-1	TRBJ2-7	.	TGCGCCAGCAGCCAAGATAAGGAGAGTAGCTACGAGCAGTACTTC	CASSQDKESSYEQYF
.	TRBV20-1	TRBJ1-2	.	TGCAGTGCTAGAGCTGGCAACAACTATGGCTACACCTTC	CSARAGNNYGYTF
.	TRBV24-1	TRBJ2-5	TRBD1	TGTGCCACCAGTGATCCGACAGGGAAAGAGACCCAGTACTTC	CATSDPTGKETQYF
few	TRBV7-3	TRBJ1-2	.	TGTGCCAGCAGCTTAAATGGGGGACTGTATGGCTACACCTTC	CASSLNGGLYGYTF